This TCR beta chain was profiled in a study of shared clonotypes between healthy human individuals. Researchers divided each subset's genomic DNA evenly across several immunoSEQ plates. The method was immunoSEQ multiplex PCR; TCRdb's version includes in-frame clones alone and lacks a portion of them. This table has more than 400,000 clones, more than 75% appearing once. This clone was counted a single time. Sequenced sample: PBMCs. The TCR sequence derives from a woman aged 40 to 50 in good health. Some clones in this sample may be carry-over from other donors' samples.

CDR3 sequence (DNA): TGTGCCAGCAGTTACTCAGGGGGCGGGTATGGCTACACCTTC. This sequence encodes CASSYSGGGYGYTF. The chain joins TRBV6-8 to TRBJ1-2; the match to TRBD1 covers 7 bases. CDR1 and CDR2 from the germline V gene are MNHGY and SAAAGT. V gave up 0 bases and J gave up 5 bases; unmatched junction bases: 3. The CDR3 is 14 residues long.